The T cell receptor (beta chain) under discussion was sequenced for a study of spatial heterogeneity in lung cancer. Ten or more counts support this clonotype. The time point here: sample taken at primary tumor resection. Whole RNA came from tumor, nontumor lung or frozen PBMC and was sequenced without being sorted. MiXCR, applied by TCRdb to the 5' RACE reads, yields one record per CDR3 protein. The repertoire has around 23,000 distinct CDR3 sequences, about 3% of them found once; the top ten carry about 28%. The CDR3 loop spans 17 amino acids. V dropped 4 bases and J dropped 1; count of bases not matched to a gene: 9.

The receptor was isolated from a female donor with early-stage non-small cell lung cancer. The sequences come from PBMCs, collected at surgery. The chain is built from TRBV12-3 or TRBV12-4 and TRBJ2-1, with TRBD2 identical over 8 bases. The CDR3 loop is CASSSTSEDFSYNEQFF. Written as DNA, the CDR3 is TGTGCCAGCAGTTCGACTAGCGAAGATTTTTCCTACAATGAGCAGTTCTTC.